A selection of T cell receptor beta chains follows, all from one sample in a study of T-cell memory formation after mild COVID-19. MiXCR, run by TCRdb on the 5' RACE reads, gives a single entry per CDR3 protein. The sample has about 160,000 distinct CDR3 sequences; roughly 30% are singletons. The sequencing input was PBMCs or a T cell subset sorted from them (not recorded which). The receptor source for this set is an adult woman who had mild COVID-19 (a few samples of this study predate the infection). Cell type and time point are not known. CDR3s include the opening cysteine and the closing phenylalanine or tryptophan. Each record gives: CDR3 DNA, CDR3 protein, clone size, D gene, CDR3 length, J gene, V gene. A D gene is named only where the DNA matches it firmly. A row's size may be missing; if present it is once, few, many or a size class.

CDR3 DNA: TGTGCCAGCAGTCTACAGGGGATGAACACTGAAGCTTTCTTT; CDR3 protein: CASSLQGMNTEAFF; clone size: few; D gene: TRBD1; CDR3 length: 14; J gene: TRBJ1-1; V gene: TRBV6-5
CDR3 DNA: TGTGCCAGCAGTTTTCGACTAGCGGGCACGAAGAAAGAGACCCAGTACTTC; CDR3 protein: CASSFRLAGTKKETQYF; clone size: NA; D gene: TRBD2; CDR3 length: 17; J gene: TRBJ2-5; V gene: TRBV12-3/TRBV12-4
CDR3 DNA: TGTGCCAGCAGCTCGGGGACAGAGCTTACCTACGAGCAGTACTTC; CDR3 protein: CASSSGTELTYEQYF; clone size: NA; D gene: TRBD1; CDR3 length: 15; J gene: TRBJ2-7; V gene: TRBV7-2
CDR3 DNA: TGTGCCAGCAGCGTAGGCCGACAGGGTATAGATACGCAGTATTTT; CDR3 protein: CASSVGRQGIDTQYF; clone size: few; D gene: TRBD1; CDR3 length: 15; J gene: TRBJ2-3; V gene: TRBV9
CDR3 DNA: TGTGCCAGCGGACACCTCGACTCCTACGAGCAGTACTTC; CDR3 protein: CASGHLDSYEQYF; clone size: NA; D gene: NA; CDR3 length: 13; J gene: TRBJ2-7; V gene: TRBV6-6
CDR3 DNA: TGTGCCAGCAGTTACTCTCTACTAGATACGCAGTATTTT; CDR3 protein: CASSYSLLDTQYF; clone size: NA; D gene: NA; CDR3 length: 13; J gene: TRBJ2-3; V gene: TRBV6-5
CDR3 DNA: TGCGCCAGCAGCTTGGTTGGGACTAGCGGGAGGTACACAGATACGCAGTATTTT; CDR3 protein: CASSLVGTSGRYTDTQYF; clone size: NA; D gene: TRBD2; CDR3 length: 18; J gene: TRBJ2-3; V gene: TRBV5-1
CDR3 DNA: TGCAGCGTCGCGGACAGGGAGTGGGGCTACACCTTC; CDR3 protein: CSVADREWGYTF; clone size: NA; D gene: TRBD1; CDR3 length: 12; J gene: TRBJ1-2; V gene: TRBV29-1
CDR3 DNA: TGTGCCAGCAGCAAAGGCCGGGGCAGATCCTACGAGCAGTACTTC; CDR3 protein: CASSKGRGRSYEQYF; clone size: few; D gene: NA; CDR3 length: 15; J gene: TRBJ2-7; V gene: TRBV21-1
CDR3 DNA: TGCGCCAGCAGCTTGATTAGGGGCCGAGGGGAGACCCAGTACTTC; CDR3 protein: CASSLIRGRGETQYF; clone size: NA; D gene: NA; CDR3 length: 15; J gene: TRBJ2-5; V gene: TRBV5-1
CDR3 DNA: TGCAGTGCTTCCACGCCGGGACGGATGTCGAGGACTGAAGCTTTCTTT; CDR3 protein: CSASTPGRMSRTEAFF; clone size: few; D gene: NA; CDR3 length: 16; J gene: TRBJ1-1; V gene: TRBV20-1
CDR3 DNA: TGTGCCAGCAACATACGGGACAGGGACTACAATGAGCAGTTCTTC; CDR3 protein: CASNIRDRDYNEQFF; clone size: NA; D gene: TRBD1; CDR3 length: 15; J gene: TRBJ2-1; V gene: TRBV7-8
CDR3 DNA: TGTGCCAGCAGTTATTCCGGGACAGGTAGCAATCAGCCCCAGCATTTT; CDR3 protein: CASSYSGTGSNQPQHF; clone size: NA; D gene: TRBD1; CDR3 length: 16; J gene: TRBJ1-5; V gene: TRBV12-3/TRBV12-4
CDR3 DNA: TGCAGTGCCAAACGACAGGATGACTATGGCTACACCTTC; CDR3 protein: CSAKRQDDYGYTF; clone size: few; D gene: NA; CDR3 length: 13; J gene: TRBJ1-2; V gene: TRBV20-1
CDR3 DNA: TGCGCCAGCAGCCAATCCTTGAGGACAGAGACCTACGAGCAGTACTTC; CDR3 protein: CASSQSLRTETYEQYF; clone size: NA; D gene: NA; CDR3 length: 16; J gene: TRBJ2-7; V gene: TRBV4-3
CDR3 DNA: TGTGCCAGCAGATCATATAGCGGTCCCGACAATGAGCAGTTCTTC; CDR3 protein: CASRSYSGPDNEQFF; clone size: NA; D gene: NA; CDR3 length: 15; J gene: TRBJ2-1; V gene: TRBV9
CDR3 DNA: TGCGCCAGCAGCCAAGTGTCCGCTAGCGTCAGGGATACGCAGTATTTT; CDR3 protein: CASSQVSASVRDTQYF; clone size: NA; D gene: NA; CDR3 length: 16; J gene: TRBJ2-3; V gene: TRBV4-1
CDR3 DNA: TGTGCCAGCAGCCCCGTCGTGGGGGTGGGAGATACGCAGTATTTT; CDR3 protein: CASSPVVGVGDTQYF; clone size: NA; D gene: NA; CDR3 length: 15; J gene: TRBJ2-3; V gene: TRBV7-6
CDR3 DNA: TGTGCCAGCCGGGGGGGAGGAGGCACAGATACGCAGTATTTT; CDR3 protein: CASRGGGGTDTQYF; clone size: few; D gene: TRBD2; CDR3 length: 14; J gene: TRBJ2-3; V gene: TRBV7-3
CDR3 DNA: TGTGCCAGCAATCTTTCCGGGACAGGGGCTGGCTACACCTTC; CDR3 protein: CASNLSGTGAGYTF; clone size: NA; D gene: TRBD1; CDR3 length: 14; J gene: TRBJ1-2; V gene: TRBV27
CDR3 DNA: TGTGCCACCAGTGATTCACAGACGAATCAGCCCCAGCATTTT; CDR3 protein: CATSDSQTNQPQHF; clone size: NA; D gene: NA; CDR3 length: 14; J gene: TRBJ1-5; V gene: TRBV24-1
CDR3 DNA: TGTGCCAGCTCACCACCGGGGACAGCCCAAGAGACCCAGTACTTC; CDR3 protein: CASSPPGTAQETQYF; clone size: once; D gene: TRBD1; CDR3 length: 15; J gene: TRBJ2-5; V gene: TRBV18
CDR3 DNA: TGCAGTGCTGAAGGGGGCGCGGGGCGTCAGCCCCAGCATTTT; CDR3 protein: CSAEGGAGRQPQHF; clone size: NA; D gene: TRBD1; CDR3 length: 14; J gene: TRBJ1-5; V gene: TRBV20-1
CDR3 DNA: TGTGCCAGCAGTGACCTCGAAGTCTACCAAGAGACCCAGTACTTC; CDR3 protein: CASSDLEVYQETQYF; clone size: NA; D gene: NA; CDR3 length: 15; J gene: TRBJ2-5; V gene: TRBV25-1
CDR3 DNA: TGTGCCAGCAGTCAGCAAGTCCTAAGGGGAAAAAACATTCAGTACTTC; CDR3 protein: CASSQQVLRGKNIQYF; clone size: NA; D gene: NA; CDR3 length: 16; J gene: TRBJ2-4; V gene: TRBV21-1
CDR3 DNA: TGTGCCAGCAGCGAGACTAGCGGGAGGTTGGACGAGCAGTACTTC; CDR3 protein: CASSETSGRLDEQYF; clone size: few; D gene: TRBD2; CDR3 length: 15; J gene: TRBJ2-7; V gene: TRBV9
CDR3 DNA: TGTGCCAGCAAAATCGGGGGACCAGGGGAAAAACTGTTTTTT; CDR3 protein: CASKIGGPGEKLFF; clone size: NA; D gene: NA; CDR3 length: 14; J gene: TRBJ1-4; V gene: TRBV6-1
CDR3 DNA: TGTGCCAGCAGCCTGACAGCTTTGAACACTGAAGCTTTCTTT; CDR3 protein: CASSLTALNTEAFF; clone size: NA; D gene: NA; CDR3 length: 14; J gene: TRBJ1-1; V gene: TRBV7-3
CDR3 DNA: TGTGCCAGCAGACCCCTGGGTGAGCGGAGGAACACTGAAGCTTTCTTT; CDR3 protein: CASRPLGERRNTEAFF; clone size: few; D gene: NA; CDR3 length: 16; J gene: TRBJ1-1; V gene: TRBV27
CDR3 DNA: TGTGCCAGCGGACTAGCGGGAGGGCCGTACGAGCAGTACTTC; CDR3 protein: CASGLAGGPYEQYF; clone size: NA; D gene: TRBD2; CDR3 length: 14; J gene: TRBJ2-7; V gene: TRBV6-4
CDR3 DNA: TGTGCCAGCAGTTTAGGGGGACAGGCTTCACCCCTCCACTTT; CDR3 protein: CASSLGGQASPLHF; clone size: NA; D gene: TRBD1; CDR3 length: 14; J gene: TRBJ1-6; V gene: TRBV12-3/TRBV12-4
CDR3 DNA: TGTGCCAGCAGTTTATCCGAGATTAATTCACCCCTCCACTTT; CDR3 protein: CASSLSEINSPLHF; clone size: few; D gene: NA; CDR3 length: 14; J gene: TRBJ1-6; V gene: TRBV12-3/TRBV12-4
CDR3 DNA: TGTGCCAGCACGGACACCCCGAACACCGGGGAGCTGTTTTTT; CDR3 protein: CASTDTPNTGELFF; clone size: NA; D gene: NA; CDR3 length: 14; J gene: TRBJ2-2; V gene: TRBV14
CDR3 DNA: TGTGCCACCGGGGCCTCTGGGGGGGCTTTCTTT; CDR3 protein: CATGASGGAFF; clone size: NA; D gene: NA; CDR3 length: 11; J gene: TRBJ1-1; V gene: TRBV28
CDR3 DNA: TGTGCCAGCAGCTCTACAAGCGGGGGCGGGGCAGATACGCAGTATTTT; CDR3 protein: CASSSTSGGGADTQYF; clone size: NA; D gene: TRBD2; CDR3 length: 16; J gene: TRBJ2-3; V gene: TRBV13
CDR3 DNA: TGTGCCTGGATATCGAACAGGGGGCTCGGCTACACCTTC; CDR3 protein: CAWISNRGLGYTF; clone size: few; D gene: TRBD1; CDR3 length: 13; J gene: TRBJ1-2; V gene: TRBV30
CDR3 DNA: TGTGCCAGCAGCTCGACCCCGGGACAGATGGCTAACGAGCAGTACTTC; CDR3 protein: CASSSTPGQMANEQYF; clone size: few; D gene: TRBD1; CDR3 length: 16; J gene: TRBJ2-7; V gene: TRBV7-2
CDR3 DNA: TGTGCCAGCAGCTTAGGTCTAGCCTCCTCAGGATATGAGCAGTTCTTC; CDR3 protein: CASSLGLASSGYEQFF; clone size: NA; D gene: NA; CDR3 length: 16; J gene: TRBJ2-1; V gene: TRBV7-6
CDR3 DNA: TGCGCCAGCAGCCAAGATACGGCAAACTATGGCTACACCTTC; CDR3 protein: CASSQDTANYGYTF; clone size: NA; D gene: NA; CDR3 length: 14; J gene: TRBJ1-2; V gene: TRBV4-3
CDR3 DNA: TGTGCCAGCAGCTGGAGGACAGGCGAGACGTACGAGCAGTACTTC; CDR3 protein: CASSWRTGETYEQYF; clone size: NA; D gene: TRBD1; CDR3 length: 15; J gene: TRBJ2-7; V gene: TRBV5-5
CDR3 DNA: TGTGCCAGCTCCCCAAAACCCACCAATGAGCAGTTCTTC; CDR3 protein: CASSPKPTNEQFF; clone size: few; D gene: NA; CDR3 length: 13; J gene: TRBJ2-1; V gene: TRBV18
CDR3 DNA: TGTGCCAGCAGCCCGTTATTCGGAGATTCACCCCTCCACTTT; CDR3 protein: CASSPLFGDSPLHF; clone size: NA; D gene: NA; CDR3 length: 14; J gene: TRBJ1-6; V gene: TRBV7-2
CDR3 DNA: TGCAGTGCTAGGGGTAGCGGGAGCTCCTACAATGAGCAGTTCTTC; CDR3 protein: CSARGSGSSYNEQFF; clone size: many; D gene: TRBD2; CDR3 length: 15; J gene: TRBJ2-1; V gene: TRBV20-1
CDR3 DNA: TGCGCCAGCAGCGCGACAGGGGGGGGTGAGCAGTTCTTC; CDR3 protein: CASSATGGGEQFF; clone size: once; D gene: TRBD1; CDR3 length: 13; J gene: TRBJ2-1; V gene: TRBV5-1
CDR3 DNA: TGTGCCAGCAGTCCCTCCTCCAGCGGGAGCTTCTACGAGCAGTACTTC; CDR3 protein: CASSPSSSGSFYEQYF; clone size: few; D gene: TRBD2; CDR3 length: 16; J gene: TRBJ2-7; V gene: TRBV12-3/TRBV12-4
CDR3 DNA: TGTGCCAGCAGTTTATACCGTGACTCCTATAATTCACCCCTCCACTTT; CDR3 protein: CASSLYRDSYNSPLHF; clone size: NA; D gene: NA; CDR3 length: 16; J gene: TRBJ1-6; V gene: TRBV12-3/TRBV12-4
CDR3 DNA: TGTGCCACCAGTGACACCCGACAGGGGGAATCCTATGGCTACACCTTC; CDR3 protein: CATSDTRQGESYGYTF; clone size: NA; D gene: TRBD1; CDR3 length: 16; J gene: TRBJ1-2; V gene: TRBV24-1
CDR3 DNA: TGTGCCAGCGGGGCCACCCCCGAGCAGTTCTTC; CDR3 protein: CASGATPEQFF; clone size: few; D gene: NA; CDR3 length: 11; J gene: TRBJ2-1; V gene: TRBV12-3/TRBV12-4